This TCR beta chain originates from a study of cytomegalovirus exposure and HLA in healthy donors. Worth noting for this clone: Antigen unknown.

PCR involved 60 Vbeta and 13 Jbeta primers. Using immunoSEQ multiplex PCR, the repertoire was profiled, and TCRdb retains in-frame clones only, with some absent. The sample shows approximately 140,000 clones, 70% to 80% of them seen only once. Study results and caveats: Roughly even sequencing depth across donors was the assumption behind the presence/absence analyses. Earlier findings revealed that most TCR beta V segments proved productive either about 87% or about 30% of the time.

The sequencing sample was made of PBMCs. This clonotype was obtained from a human donor in good health.

The CDR3 sequence is CASSLTGGTDTQYF. The DNA for the CDR3 is TGTGCCAGCAGCTTAACGGGGGGCACAGATACGCAGTATTTT. The V gene is TRBV7-2, the J gene TRBJ2-3; D might be TRBD2 (6 bases). The CDR3 runs to 14 residues. Germline lookup yields CDR1 SGHTA and CDR2 FQGNSA. Trimming removed 2 bases at V and 1 base at J, with 7 bases between.